These T cell receptor beta chains were read from a single sample in a study of T cells after yellow fever vaccination. One entry per CDR3 protein results from TCRdb running MiXCR on the 5' RACE reads. The table records 400,000 to 650,000 distinct CDR3 sequences, 20% to 25% of them present only once. The sample was PBMCs, taken 21 days after the first yellow fever vaccination. These receptors were collected from a man between 18 and 29 years old who received the YFV17D yellow fever vaccine. CDR3s include the opening cysteine and the closing phenylalanine or tryptophan. A D gene is named only where the DNA matches it firmly. The size of a clone is reported for some rows only, either as once, few or many, or as a class for expanded clones.

clone_size j_call v_call d_call cdr3_aa cdr3_nt
NA TRBJ2-3 TRBV12-3/TRBV12-4 TRBD2 CASSLVAGHTADTQYF TGTGCCAGCAGTTTAGTAGCGGGACATACGGCGGATACGCAGTATTTT
NA TRBJ1-4 TRBV7-9 TRBD1 CASSFMGQGSPGEKLFF TGTGCCAGCAGCTTTATGGGACAGGGGAGCCCGGGTGAAAAACTGTTTTTT
NA TRBJ2-1 TRBV6-5 TRBD1 CASSYAPGQGKDEQFF TGTGCCAGCAGTTACGCCCCGGGACAGGGTAAGGATGAGCAGTTCTTC
NA TRBJ2-3 TRBV6-5 NA CASSFGVRTDTQYF TGTGCCAGCAGTTTTGGAGTTCGCACAGATACGCAGTATTTT
few TRBJ2-1 TRBV5-1 NA CASSLAYGGAVYNEQFF TGCGCCAGCAGCTTGGCCTACGGCGGGGCAGTCTACAATGAGCAGTTCTTC
few TRBJ1-2 TRBV15 NA CATSRDRVGYTF TGTGCCACCAGCAGAGACAGGGTCGGCTACACCTTC
NA TRBJ2-2 TRBV9 TRBD1 CASSGWTRTGWDGELFF TGTGCCAGCAGCGGGTGGACGAGGACAGGGTGGGACGGGGAGCTGTTTTTT
many TRBJ1-1 TRBV13 NA CASSLVGGLKRTEAFF TGTGCCAGCAGCTTAGTGGGTGGGTTAAAGAGGACTGAAGCTTTCTTT
few TRBJ1-6 TRBV4-2 NA CASSRSPTVLHF TGTGCCAGCAGCCGCAGTCCGACAGTTCTCCACTTT
few TRBJ2-4 TRBV5-1 NA CASSGGQQNIQYF TGCGCCAGCAGCGGAGGACAGCAAAACATTCAGTACTTC
few TRBJ1-6 TRBV7-9 NA CASSLEGGQSPLHF TGTGCCAGCAGCTTAGAGGGGGGGCAATCACCCCTCCACTTT
few TRBJ2-2 TRBV9 TRBD2 CASSVAGGPGELFF TGTGCCAGCAGCGTAGCGGGGGGGCCCGGGGAGCTGTTTTTT
NA TRBJ2-3 TRBV10-3 NA CAISEQPTNTDTQYF TGTGCCATCAGTGAGCAGCCCACGAACACAGATACGCAGTATTTT
NA TRBJ1-5 TRBV20-1 NA CSARRINDRWRASIEPQHF TGCAGTGCTAGACGTATCAATGACAGGTGGAGGGCAAGTATTGAGCCCCAGCATTTT
NA TRBJ1-6 TRBV4-1 NA CASSQAGFSSPLHF TGCGCCAGCAGCCAAGCAGGGTTTAGCTCACCCCTCCACTTT
NA TRBJ1-2 TRBV7-2 NA CASSPLGAGGYTF TGTGCCAGCAGCCCGCTGGGGGCGGGTGGCTACACCTTC
NA TRBJ1-1 TRBV6-5 NA CATQGGTEAFF TGTGCCACCCAGGGCGGCACTGAAGCTTTCTTT
few TRBJ1-1 TRBV7-2 TRBD1 CASSSTQGREGAFF TGTGCCAGCAGCTCCACACAGGGGCGGGAGGGGGCTTTCTTT
NA TRBJ2-7 TRBV9 NA CASSIGPHSYEQYF TGTGCCAGCAGCATTGGGCCACACTCCTACGAGCAGTACTTC
NA TRBJ1-1 TRBV11-2 NA CASSRGAGQRNTEAFF TGTGCCAGCAGCCGGGGGGCGGGTCAGAGGAACACTGAAGCTTTCTTT
few TRBJ1-2 TRBV7-9 TRBD1 CASSRADRVYGYTF TGTGCCAGCAGCCGCGCGGACAGGGTCTATGGCTACACCTTC
few TRBJ2-2 TRBV7-2 NA CASSPRRGAGTGELFF TGTGCCAGCAGCCCGAGACGGGGGGCGGGCACCGGGGAGCTGTTTTTT
few TRBJ2-3 TRBV29-1 NA CSVESGILTDTQYF TGCAGCGTTGAAAGTGGGATTTTAACAGATACGCAGTATTTT
NA TRBJ1-2 TRBV5-1 TRBD1 CASSSPGGLANYGYTF TGCGCCAGCAGTAGCCCAGGGGGTCTCGCGAACTATGGCTACACCTTC
few TRBJ2-6 TRBV20-1 NA CSARDEGREPSGANVLTF TGCAGTGCTAGAGATGAGGGCAGGGAACCCTCTGGGGCCAACGTCCTGACTTTC
NA TRBJ2-2 TRBV19 NA CASSIAGTTGELFF TGTGCCAGTAGTATAGCAGGGACGACCGGGGAGCTGTTTTTT
NA TRBJ1-2 TRBV29-1 NA CSVNSAGAGGYTF TGCAGCGTTAACTCAGCGGGGGCGGGTGGCTACACCTTC
NA TRBJ2-4 TRBV29-1 TRBD1 CSVARDRGSYIQYF TGCAGCGTTGCCCGGGACAGGGGGAGCTACATTCAGTACTTC
NA TRBJ2-3 TRBV7-8 TRBD1 CASRRGTGGLTDTQYF TGTGCCAGCAGACGCGGGACAGGGGGCTTGACAGATACGCAGTATTTT
few TRBJ2-3 TRBV5-4 NA CASSFAHGAGNTDTQYF TGTGCCAGCAGCTTCGCACACGGCGCCGGGAACACAGATACGCAGTATTTT
few TRBJ2-1 TRBV6-2/TRBV6-3 TRBD2 CASRGTSINEQFF TGTGCCAGCAGGGGGACTAGCATCAATGAGCAGTTCTTC
NA TRBJ1-1 TRBV5-6 NA CASTLDPNTEAFF TGTGCCAGCACCCTCGACCCGAACACTGAAGCTTTCTTT
few TRBJ1-1 TRBV9 TRBD1 CASSAKGQLTEAFF TGTGCCAGCAGCGCCAAGGGACAGCTCACTGAAGCTTTCTTT
few TRBJ2-3 TRBV6-2/TRBV6-3 NA CASRDRLDTQYF TGTGCCAGCAGGGACCGACTGGATACGCAGTATTTT
NA TRBJ2-1 TRBV7-7 NA CASSTRPGNEQFF TGTGCCAGCAGCACGAGACCAGGGAATGAGCAGTTCTTC
NA TRBJ2-3 TRBV14 TRBD1 CASSQGQPSTDTQYF TGTGCCAGCAGCCAGGGACAGCCCAGCACAGATACGCAGTATTTT
few TRBJ2-7 TRBV12-3/TRBV12-4 NA CASSTWYEQYF TGTGCCAGCAGTACTTGGTACGAGCAGTACTTC
NA TRBJ2-2 TRBV7-3 TRBD1 CASSFASRTGGSGELFF TGTGCCAGCAGCTTCGCGAGTCGGACAGGGGGCTCCGGGGAGCTGTTTTTT
many TRBJ2-7 TRBV5-1 TRBD1 CASSLGQGMDGYEQYF TGCGCCAGCAGCTTGGGACAGGGGATGGACGGCTACGAGCAGTACTTC
NA TRBJ1-2 TRBV30 TRBD1 CAWSRDRAYYGYTF TGTGCCTGGAGTCGGGACAGGGCATACTATGGCTACACCTTC
few TRBJ1-2 TRBV12-3/TRBV12-4 TRBD1 CASSLYRLGDRETNYGYTF TGTGCCAGCAGTTTATATCGTCTTGGGGACAGGGAAACTAACTATGGCTACACCTTC
few TRBJ2-3 TRBV5-1 NA CASNSGAGRTDTQYF TGCGCCAGCAACTCCGGTGCGGGGAGGACAGATACGCAGTATTTT
few TRBJ2-1 TRBV20-1 TRBD2 CSEPGLVCSEQFF TGCAGTGAACCGGGACTAGTCTGTTCTGAGCAGTTCTTC
few TRBJ2-3 TRBV24-1 TRBD1 CATSESGTGDPDTQYF TGTGCCACCAGTGAATCCGGGACAGGGGACCCAGATACGCAGTATTTT
few TRBJ2-3 TRBV3-1 NA CASSQAAGGDTQYF TGTGCCAGCAGCCAAGCCGCGGGCGGAGATACGCAGTATTTT
few TRBJ2-7 TRBV4-3 TRBD1 CASSPGQGVTYEQYF TGCGCCAGCAGCCCGGGACAGGGAGTAACCTACGAGCAGTACTTC
few TRBJ1-1 TRBV5-4 NA CASQGGLMGTEAFF TGTGCCTCACAAGGGGGACTTATGGGCACTGAAGCTTTCTTT